This TCR beta chain was found in a study of T cells after yellow fever vaccination. V lost 10 bases and J lost 5; bases outside the gene matches: 4. Germline V gene data show CDR1 as ENHRY and CDR2 as SYGVKD. The CDR3 spans 13 residues. TCRdb analysed the 5' RACE reads with MiXCR anew, one entry per CDR3 protein. The sample lists about 150,000 distinct CDR3 sequences, more than 6.5% seen once, with approximately 0.67% in the top ten. This clonotype came up a few times. The sample in question was CD4+ T cells sorted from PBMCs, obtained 10 days after the yellow fever booster vaccination. The sequence came from a man aged 25 to 40 who received the YFV17D yellow fever vaccine. The gene calls are TRBV10-3 and TRBJ2-3, with TRBD2 identical over 12 bases. CDR3 sequence (DNA): TGTGCCACCCAGACTAGCGGGAGAGATACGCAGTATTTT. Encoded protein: CATQTSGRDTQYF.